This T cell receptor beta chain stems from a study of cytomegalovirus exposure and HLA in healthy donors. General observations from the study: Other equally common chains were less clonally expanded than HLA-associated TCR beta chains, a later analysis showed.

PCR amplification relied on 60 Vbeta primers (plus 13 Jbeta primers). Profiling relied on immunoSEQ multiplex PCR, and the TCRdb table lists in-frame clones only, not all of them. The repertoire holds roughly 90,000 clones, with roughly 70% as singletons. CDR1 LNHNV and CDR2 YYDKDF come from the germline V gene (reference sequence). V lost 3 bases and J lost 8; bases outside the gene matches: 6. The CDR3 is made up of 13 amino acids. With regard to this clone: Its antigen is as yet unknown.

The chain employs TRBV15 and TRBJ1-2; the match to TRBD1 covers 7 bases. This TCR derives from a man younger than 45 in good health and CMV-seropositive. The sequencing input was PBMCs. CDR3 amino acids: CATSSEAGGGYTF. The CDR3 nucleotides read TGTGCCACCAGCAGCGAAGCAGGGGGAGGCTACACCTTC.